These 23 T cell receptor beta chains were all obtained from the same sample, sequenced in a study of blood T cell repertoires in COVID-19 (TCRdb year 2020). Libraries came from the immunoSEQ multiplex PCR assay. This immuneACCESS table, as held by TCRdb, lists in-frame sequences with V and J called but not all clones. Of the missing ones, under half trace to an unresolved V gene in checked studies; the others have no known cause. This sample comprises about 250,000 clones, 90% of them detected only once. The top ten clones comprise approximately 2.3% of the sample. Material: peripheral blood. The receptors shown here come from a woman aged 55-69 years with COVID-19, enrolled during active disease.

The CDR3 nucleotides read TGTGCCAGCAGCCTAAGGACAGGGGGCAACAACTACGAGCAGTACTTC. This gives the protein CASSLRTGGNNYEQYF. J is TRBJ2-7 and V is TRBV14, with 11 bases fitting TRBD1. Trimming at V came to 4 bases and at J to 3 bases, leaving 8 bases not matched to a gene. In germline, CDR1 is SGHDN, CDR2 FVKESK. This CDR3 has 16 residues. The full variable domain, rest sourced from reference TRBV14 and TRBJ2-7, is EAGVTQFPSHSVIEKGQTVTLRCDPISGHDNLYWYRRVMGKEIKFLLHFVKESKQDESGMPNNRFLAERTGGTYSTLKVQPAELEDSGVYFCASSLRTGGNNYEQYFGPGTRLTVT.

The chain couples TRBV4-1 to TRBJ1-3, with D hard to call. CDR3 length: 17 amino acids. Germline V CDR1 and CDR2: MGHRA, YSYEKL. The V gene lost 4 bases and the J gene lost 0 bases, with 16 bases spanning the gap. CDR3 sequence (DNA): TGCGCCAGCAGCCGGAGGACTCAGTTGACCTCTGGAAACACCATATATTTT. Translated, it gives CASSRRTQLTSGNTIYF.

The J gene is TRBJ1-1, the V gene TRBV2; TRBD1 is a possible D gene (6 bases). Trimming pared 7 bases from V and 2 bases from J, leaving 14 bases between. Germline CDR1 and CDR2: SNHLY and FYNNEI. The CDR3 spans 14 residues. The CDR3 nucleotides are TGTGCCAGCATTCCCCGGGACAAAAACACTGAAGCTTTCTTT. It codes for CASIPRDKNTEAFF.

Of note for this clone: The germline gene is not matched at one end of the junction; a read error may be the cause. The chain uses TRBV19 and TRBJ2-3, with 10 nucleotides matching TRBD1. Germline V gene sequence: CDR1 LNHDA, CDR2 SQIVND (reference sequence). This CDR3 spans 16 amino acids. The CDR3 DNA sequence: TGTGCCAGTAGTATTATGGGACAGGGGATCACAAATACGCAGTATTTT. Protein: CASSIMGQGITNTQYF.

This sequence joins TRBV6-7 and TRBJ1-1; D is possibly TRBD1 (5 bases). TRBV6-7 is designated an ORF whose function remains uncertain. The germline V and J ends were trimmed by 7 bases and 0 bases, with 18 bases remaining between them. The CDR3 contains 16 residues. As DNA, the CDR3 is TGTGCCAGCACGGGGGGGAGAACTAAGATGAACACTGAAGCTTTCTTT. It yields the protein CASTGGRTKMNTEAFF.

The gene calls are TRBV7-6 and TRBJ1-3; the match to TRBD1 covers 8 bases. The trim removed 1 base at V and 4 bases at J, leaving 12 bases unmatched. CDR1 is SGHVS, CDR2 FNYEAQ, per germline. CDR3 length: 18 amino acids. The CDR3 sequence: CASSLGIGPGGDGNTIYF. CDR3 in DNA: TGTGCCAGCAGCTTAGGAATTGGGCCAGGGGGCGACGGAAACACCATATATTTT.

The chain is built from TRBV11-2 and TRBJ2-5; 8 positions agree with TRBD1. Germline CDR1 and CDR2: SGHAT and FQNNGV. This CDR3 contains 15 residues. The V segment lost 1 base and the J segment 4 bases; nucleotides outside the gene matches: 5. The CDR3 protein is CASSLVTGVRETQYF. The CDR3 region has the DNA TGTGCCAGCAGCTTAGTGACAGGGGTCCGAGAGACCCAGTACTTC. Based on the CDR3 plus reference TRBV11-2 and TRBJ2-5, the full variable domain is EAGVAQSPRYKIIEKRQSVAFWCNPISGHATLYWYQQILGQGPKLLIQFQNNGVVDDSQLPKDRFSAERLKGVDSTLKIQPAKLEDSAVYLCASSLVTGVRETQYFGPGTRLLVL.

The V gene is TRBV2, the J gene TRBJ2-1; D is unresolved. Between the trimmed V and J ends, which lost 3 bases and 9 bases, there was a span of 6 bases. The CDR3 contains 11 residues. Germline CDR1 is SNHLY and CDR2 is FYNNEI. The CDR3 here is CASSEYVEQFF. CDR3 bases: TGTGCCAGCAGTGAGTATGTTGAGCAGTTCTTC.

The chain is built from TRBV2 and TRBJ1-4; 7 bases agree with TRBD1. The CDR3 length is 12 residues. V gave up 7 bases and J gave up 6 bases; unmatched junction bases: 2. Germline lookup yields CDR1 SNHLY and CDR2 FYNNEI. The CDR3 DNA reads as TGTGCCAGCACTACAGGGGATGAAAAACTGTTTTTT. Translation: CASTTGDEKLFF.

Here the CDR3 reads CASSDGQGAFLRSTDTQYF. The CDR3 coding sequence is TGTGCCAGCAGCGACGGACAGGGGGCTTTTCTTCGTAGCACAGATACGCAGTATTTT. The gene calls are TRBV7-2 and TRBJ2-3; 11 bases line up with TRBD1. V gave up 5 bases and J gave up 0 bases; unmatched junction bases: 13. The CDR3 length is 19 residues. The germline V gene encodes CDR1 SGHTA and CDR2 FQGNSA.

The chain recombines TRBV7-2 with TRBJ1-4; D is perhaps TRBD1 (5 bases). CDR3 length: 17 amino acids. Germline V gives CDR1 SGHTA, CDR2 FQGNSA. V was clipped by 4 bases and J by 8 bases, with 23 bases between them. The CDR3 loop is CASSSRGLGVFKEKLFF. The CDR3, as DNA: TGTGCCAGCAGCTCACGTGGGTTAGGGGTTTTTAAAGAAAAACTGTTTTTT. The full variable domain, its missing parts supplied by reference TRBV7-2 and TRBJ1-4, is GAGVSQSPSNKVTEKGKDVELRCDPISGHTALYWYRQSLGQGLEFLIYFQGNSAPDKSGLPSDRFSAERTGGSVSTLTIQRTQQEDSAVYLCASSSRGLGVFKEKLFFGSGTQLSVL.

The chain employs TRBV20-1 and TRBJ2-2; D gene ambiguous. Trimming left V 6 bases short and J 6 bases short, with 8 bases between. The CDR3 covers 11 residues. From germline, CDR1 is DFQATT and CDR2 SNEGSKA (reference sequence). In DNA, the CDR3 is TGCAGTGCGGAGTCTGCCGGGGAGCTGTTTTTT. It codes for CSAESAGELFF.

With regard to this clone: A read error may produce the germline difference seen at one junction end. The chain links TRBV7-9 to TRBJ1-2; 8 bases match TRBD1. The CDR3 contains 15 residues. Germline values: CDR1 SEHNR, CDR2 FQNEAQ (reference sequence). DNA for the CDR3: TGTGCCAGCAGCACCGGACAGGGAGCTAACTATGGCTATACCTTC. Translated, it gives CASSTGQGANYGYTF.

The CDR3 sequence is CASSLELAPSYEQYF. The CDR3 DNA reads TGTGCCAGCAGCTTAGAACTAGCCCCCTCCTACGAGCAGTACTTC. This sequence joins TRBV7-8 and TRBJ2-7; TRBD2 is a possible D gene (6 bases). Germline values: CDR1 SGHVS, CDR2 FQNEAQ. Trimming left V 1 base short and J 0 bases short, with 10 bases between. This CDR3 contains 15 residues.

Worth noting for this clone: Other DNA sequences in the same sample also yield this CDR3. The chain links TRBV7-9 to TRBJ2-1; 7 bases are a match to TRBD1. The CDR3 consists of 12 residues. The germline CDR1 and CDR2 sequences are SEHNR and FQNEAQ (reference sequence). The V gene end was trimmed by 4 bases and the J gene end by 7 bases; junction bases not matched to a gene: 1. The CDR3 nucleotides are TGTGCCAGCAGCTCGACAGGGAATGAGCAGTTCTTC. Amino acid sequence: CASSSTGNEQFF.

CDR3 sequence reads: CASNRDSGSPLHF. In nucleotides, the CDR3 is TGTGCCAGCAACCGGGACAGTGGCTCACCCCTCCACTTT. This sequence joins TRBV2 and TRBJ1-6; 7 bases agree with TRBD1. Germline V CDR1 and CDR2: SNHLY, FYNNEI. With 7 bases clipped from V and 10 bases from J, the junction kept 7 bases outside the gene matches. CDR3 length equals 13 residues. The complete variable domain, with remaining parts taken from reference TRBV2 and TRBJ1-6, reads EPEVTQTPSHQVTQMGQEVILRCVPISNHLYFYWYRQILGQKVEFLVSFYNNEISEKSEIFDDQFSVERPDGSNFTLKIRSTKLEDSAMYFCASNRDSGSPLHFGNGTRLTVT.

The chain employs TRBV19 and TRBJ2-1; maybe TRBD2 (7 bases). Germline V CDR1 and CDR2: LNHDA, SQIVND (reference sequence). V was shortened by 6 bases and J by 4 bases, with 10 bases between the two germline ends. The CDR3 is 13 residues long. The CDR3 here is CASRRGLYNEQFF. CDR3 DNA sequence: TGTGCCAGTAGGCGGGGGCTTTACAATGAGCAGTTCTTC.

This rearrangement joins TRBV19 to TRBJ1-5; TRBD1 is a possible D gene (5 bases). The germline V gene has CDR1 LNHDA and CDR2 SQIVND (reference sequence). This CDR3 contains 14 residues. Between the trimmed V and J ends, which lost 3 bases and 7 bases, there was a span of 13 bases. CDR3 protein: CASSIPGGGQPQHF. CDR3 bases: TGTGCCAGTAGTATCCCCGGGGGTGGACAGCCCCAGCATTTT.

The chain joins TRBV19 to TRBJ1-2, with 7 nucleotides matching TRBD1. Germline lookup yields CDR1 LNHDA and CDR2 SQIVND (reference sequence). V was clipped by 5 bases and J by 6 bases; unmatched bases: 6. The CDR3 is 13 residues long. DNA for the CDR3: TGTGCCAGTAGTCTCGACAGGGCAAATGGCTACACCTTC. Encoded protein: CASSLDRANGYTF.

The V call is TRBV15, the J call TRBJ1-2; D perhaps matches TRBD1 (5 bases). The CDR3 is 15 residues long. Germline CDR1 reads LNHNV; CDR2 reads YYDKDF (reference sequence). Trimming left V 0 bases short and J 8 bases short, with 16 bases between. For the CDR3, the DNA is TGTGCCACCAGCAGAGATCTGATGGGGGGTTACGGCTACACCTTC. Encoded protein: CATSRDLMGGYGYTF.

The CDR3 DNA follows: TGTGCCAGCTCACCTGCACCAGGGCCTGGAAACACCATATATTTT. As protein: CASSPAPGPGNTIYF. This chain uses TRBV18 with TRBJ1-3; possible D gene TRBD1, 5 bases. The V and J ends lost 3 bases and 2 bases respectively, with 11 bases between them. The CDR3 contains 15 residues. Germline V gene lookup returns CDR1 KGHSH and CDR2 LQKENI.

The V gene is TRBV9, the J gene TRBJ2-1; 11 nucleotides match TRBD2. Trimming cost V 1 base and J 3 bases; bases outside gene matches: 9. CDR1 is SGDLS, CDR2 YYNGEE, per germline. The CDR3 is 18 amino acids. Here the CDR3 reads CASSVRGGGTSGYNEQFF. CDR3 bases: TGTGCCAGCAGCGTAAGAGGGGGGGGGACTAGCGGCTACAATGAGCAGTTCTTC.

Worth noting for this clone: The sample has other DNA sequences that encode this CDR3 too. V gene TRBV12-3 or TRBV12-4 combines with J gene TRBJ1-2; D might be TRBD1 (6 bases). The CDR3 length is 12 residues. V was shortened by 4 bases and J by 7 bases, with 10 bases between the two germline ends. CDR3 DNA sequence: TGTGCCAGCAGTTCCACAGGGCTTGGCTACACCTTC. The encoded protein is CASSSTGLGYTF.